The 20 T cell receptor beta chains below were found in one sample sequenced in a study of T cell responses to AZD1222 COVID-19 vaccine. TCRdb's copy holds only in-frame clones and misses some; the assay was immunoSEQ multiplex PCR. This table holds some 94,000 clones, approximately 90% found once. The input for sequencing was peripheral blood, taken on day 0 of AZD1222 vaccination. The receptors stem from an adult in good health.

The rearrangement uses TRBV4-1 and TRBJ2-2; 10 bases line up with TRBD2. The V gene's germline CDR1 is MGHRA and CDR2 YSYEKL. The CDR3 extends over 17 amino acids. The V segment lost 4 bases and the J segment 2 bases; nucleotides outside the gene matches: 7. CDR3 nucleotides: TGCGCCAGCAGCCCCCGGGGGACTAGCGTAAACACCGGGGAGCTGTTTTTT. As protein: CASSPRGTSVNTGELFF.

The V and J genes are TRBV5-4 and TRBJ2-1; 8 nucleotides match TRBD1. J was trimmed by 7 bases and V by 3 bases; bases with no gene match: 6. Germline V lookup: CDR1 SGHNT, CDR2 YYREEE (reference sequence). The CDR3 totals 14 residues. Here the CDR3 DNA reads TGTGCCAGCAGCTCAGACAGGGGAGGTAATGAGCAGTTCTTC. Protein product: CASSSDRGGNEQFF.

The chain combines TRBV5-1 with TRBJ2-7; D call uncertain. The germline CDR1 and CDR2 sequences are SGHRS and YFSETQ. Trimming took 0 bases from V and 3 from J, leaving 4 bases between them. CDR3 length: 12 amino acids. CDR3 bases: TGCGCCAGCAGCTTGGAGGGCTACGAGCAGTACTTC. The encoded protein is CASSLEGYEQYF.

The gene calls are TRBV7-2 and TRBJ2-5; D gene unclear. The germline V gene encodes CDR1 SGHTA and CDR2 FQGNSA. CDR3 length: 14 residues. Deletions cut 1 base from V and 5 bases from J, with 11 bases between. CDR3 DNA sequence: TGTGCCAGCAGCTTAGAGTGGGCGAAGGAGACCCAGTACTTC. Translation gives CASSLEWAKETQYF. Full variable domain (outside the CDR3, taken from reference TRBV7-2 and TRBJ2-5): GAGVSQSPSNKVTEKGKDVELRCDPISGHTALYWYRQSLGQGLEFLIYFQGNSAPDKSGLPSDRFSAERTGGSVSTLTIQRTQQEDSAVYLCASSLEWAKETQYFGPGTRLLVL.

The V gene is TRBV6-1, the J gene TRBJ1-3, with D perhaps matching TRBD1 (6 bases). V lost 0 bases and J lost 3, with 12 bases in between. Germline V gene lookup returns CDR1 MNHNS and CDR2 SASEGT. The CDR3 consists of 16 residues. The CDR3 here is CASSEAPGGHGNTIYF. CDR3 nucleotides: TGTGCCAGCAGTGAAGCGCCCGGGGGCCATGGAAACACCATATATTTT.

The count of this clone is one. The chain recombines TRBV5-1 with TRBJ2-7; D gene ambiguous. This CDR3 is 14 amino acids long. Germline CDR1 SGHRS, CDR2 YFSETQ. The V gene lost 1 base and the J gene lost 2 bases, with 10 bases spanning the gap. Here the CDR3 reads CASSLYPTAYEQYF. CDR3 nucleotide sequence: TGCGCCAGCAGCTTGTATCCCACCGCCTACGAGCAGTACTTC.

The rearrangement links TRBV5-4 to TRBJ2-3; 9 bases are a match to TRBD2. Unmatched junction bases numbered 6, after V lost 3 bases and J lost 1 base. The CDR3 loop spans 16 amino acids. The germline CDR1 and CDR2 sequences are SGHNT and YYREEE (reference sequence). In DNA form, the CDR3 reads TGTGCCAGCAGCTCGAAGCGGGGGGAACGCACAGATACGCAGTATTTT. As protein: CASSSKRGERTDTQYF.

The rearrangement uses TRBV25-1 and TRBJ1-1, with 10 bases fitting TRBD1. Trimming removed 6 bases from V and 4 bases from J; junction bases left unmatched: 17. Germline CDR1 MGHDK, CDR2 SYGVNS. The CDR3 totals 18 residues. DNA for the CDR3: TGTGCCAGCAGCGCAGGGCGTGGGACAGGGGTTTGGAGCACTGAAGCTTTCTTT. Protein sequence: CASSAGRGTGVWSTEAFF. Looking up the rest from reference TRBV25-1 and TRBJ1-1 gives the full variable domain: EADIYQTPRYLVIGTGKKITLECSQTMGHDKMYWYQQDPGMELHLIHYSYGVNSTEKGDLSSESTVSRIRTEHFPLTLESARPSHTSQYLCASSAGRGTGVWSTEAFFGQGTRLTVV.

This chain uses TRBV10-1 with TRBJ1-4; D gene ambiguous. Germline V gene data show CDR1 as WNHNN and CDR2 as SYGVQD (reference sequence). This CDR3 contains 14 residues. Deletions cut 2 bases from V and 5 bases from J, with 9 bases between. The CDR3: CASSELCSNEKLFF. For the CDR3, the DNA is TGCGCCAGCAGTGAGCTTTGCTCCAATGAAAAACTGTTTTTT.

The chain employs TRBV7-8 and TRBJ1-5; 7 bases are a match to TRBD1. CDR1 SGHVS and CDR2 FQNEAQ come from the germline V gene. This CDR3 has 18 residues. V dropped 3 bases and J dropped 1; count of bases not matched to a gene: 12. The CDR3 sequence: CASSLTGYSLASNQPQHF. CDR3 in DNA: TGTGCCAGCAGCTTGACAGGGTACTCCCTGGCAAGCAATCAGCCCCAGCATTTT.

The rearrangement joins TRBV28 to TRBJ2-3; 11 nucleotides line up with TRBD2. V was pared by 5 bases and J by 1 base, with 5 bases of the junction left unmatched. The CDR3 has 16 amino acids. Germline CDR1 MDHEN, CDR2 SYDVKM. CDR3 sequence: CASSKPTSGGTDTQYF. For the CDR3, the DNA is TGTGCCAGCAGTAAACCGACTAGCGGGGGCACAGATACGCAGTATTTT.

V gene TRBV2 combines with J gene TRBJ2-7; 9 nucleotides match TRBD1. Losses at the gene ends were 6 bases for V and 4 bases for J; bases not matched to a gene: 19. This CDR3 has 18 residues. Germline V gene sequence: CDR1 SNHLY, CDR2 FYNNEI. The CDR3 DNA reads TGTGCCAGCAGCAGAGGGGGGCTCCGGGACAGGGCCATTTACGAGCAGTACTTC. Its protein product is CASSRGGLRDRAIYEQYF. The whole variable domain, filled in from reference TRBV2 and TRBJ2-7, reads EPEVTQTPSHQVTQMGQEVILRCVPISNHLYFYWYRQILGQKVEFLVSFYNNEISEKSEIFDDQFSVERPDGSNFTLKIRSTKLEDSAMYFCASSRGGLRDRAIYEQYFGPGTRLTVT.

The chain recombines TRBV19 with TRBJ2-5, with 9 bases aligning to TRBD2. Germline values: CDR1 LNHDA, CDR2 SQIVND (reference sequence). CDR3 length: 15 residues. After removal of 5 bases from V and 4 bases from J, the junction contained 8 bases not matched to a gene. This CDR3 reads CASSRREGQGETQYF. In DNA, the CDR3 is TGTGCCAGTAGTCGGCGGGAGGGCCAGGGAGAGACCCAGTACTTC.

The CDR3, as DNA: TGTGCCAGCCTCCGGGACAGGGGTGAAAAACTGTTTTTT. It is translated as CASLRDRGEKLFF. The chain couples TRBV6-5 to TRBJ1-4; 10 bases are a match to TRBD1. The CDR3 sequence is 13 residues long. V shed 8 bases and J 7 bases; nucleotides not matched to a gene: 4. In germline, CDR1 is MNHEY, CDR2 SVGAGI.

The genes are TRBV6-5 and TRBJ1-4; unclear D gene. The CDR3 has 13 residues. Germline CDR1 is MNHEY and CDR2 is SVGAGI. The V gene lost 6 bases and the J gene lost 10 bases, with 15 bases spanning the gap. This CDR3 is CASSPTSIGKLFF. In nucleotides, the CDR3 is TGTGCCAGCAGCCCGACCTCCATTGGAAAACTGTTTTTT.

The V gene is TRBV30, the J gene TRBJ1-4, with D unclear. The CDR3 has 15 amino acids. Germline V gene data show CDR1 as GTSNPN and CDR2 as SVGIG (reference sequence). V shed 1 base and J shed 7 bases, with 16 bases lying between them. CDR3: CAWSASLSPSEKLFF. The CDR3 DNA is TGTGCCTGGAGTGCCTCGCTATCACCTAGTGAAAAACTGTTTTTT.

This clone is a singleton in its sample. CDR3 bases: TGTGCCAGTAGTATAGACTTCTACACCGGGGAGCTGTTTTTT. Protein: CASSIDFYTGELFF. The gene calls are TRBV19 and TRBJ2-2; D remains unclear. This CDR3 is 14 amino acids long. Germline lookup yields CDR1 LNHDA and CDR2 SQIVND (reference sequence). V was cut by 0 bases and J by 3 bases, with 5 bases left in between. The whole variable domain, filled in from reference TRBV19 and TRBJ2-2, reads DGGITQSPKYLFRKEGQNVTLSCEQNLNHDAMYWYRQDPGQGLRLIYYSQIVNDFQKGDIAEGYSVSREKKESFPLTVTSAQKNPTAFYLCASSIDFYTGELFFGEGSRLTVL.

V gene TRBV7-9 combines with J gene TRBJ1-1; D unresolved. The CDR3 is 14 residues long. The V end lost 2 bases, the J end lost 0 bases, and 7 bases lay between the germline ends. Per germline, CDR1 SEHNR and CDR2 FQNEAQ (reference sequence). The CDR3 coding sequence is TGTGCCAGCAGCTTAAAAGGGTTGAACACTGAAGCTTTCTTT. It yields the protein CASSLKGLNTEAFF.

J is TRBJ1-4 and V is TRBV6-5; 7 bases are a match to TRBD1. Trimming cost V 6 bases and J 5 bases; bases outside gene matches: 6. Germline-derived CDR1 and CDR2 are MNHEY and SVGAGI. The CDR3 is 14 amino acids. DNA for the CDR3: TGTGCCAGCAGAAGGGGGCAGCTCAATGAAAAACTGTTTTTT. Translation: CASRRGQLNEKLFF.

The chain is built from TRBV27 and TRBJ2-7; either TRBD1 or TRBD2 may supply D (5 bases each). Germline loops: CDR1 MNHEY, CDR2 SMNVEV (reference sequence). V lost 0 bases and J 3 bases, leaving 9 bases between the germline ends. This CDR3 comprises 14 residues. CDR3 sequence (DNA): TGTGCCAGCAGTTTATCGGGGGACGGCTACGAGCAGTACTTC. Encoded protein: CASSLSGDGYEQYF.